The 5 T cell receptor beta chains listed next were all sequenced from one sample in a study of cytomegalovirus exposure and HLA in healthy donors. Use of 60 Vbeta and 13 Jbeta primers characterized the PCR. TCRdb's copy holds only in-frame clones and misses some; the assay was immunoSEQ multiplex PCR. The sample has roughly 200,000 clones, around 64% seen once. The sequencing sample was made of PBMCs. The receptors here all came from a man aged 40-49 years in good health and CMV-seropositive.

CDR3 in amino acids: CASSQHDREAFF. The CDR3 bases are TGTGCCAGCAGCCAACACGACAGGGAAGCTTTCTTT. The chain is built from TRBV2 and TRBJ1-1, with D tentatively TRBD1 (6 bases). Between the trimmed V and J ends, which lost 6 bases and 8 bases, there was a span of 13 bases. Germline CDR1 reads SNHLY; CDR2 reads FYNNEI. The CDR3 spans 12 residues. The full variable domain, with the rest looked up from reference TRBV2 and TRBJ1-1, is EPEVTQTPSHQVTQMGQEVILRCVPISNHLYFYWYRQILGQKVEFLVSFYNNEISEKSEIFDDQFSVERPDGSNFTLKIRSTKLEDSAMYFCASSQHDREAFFGQGTRLTVV.

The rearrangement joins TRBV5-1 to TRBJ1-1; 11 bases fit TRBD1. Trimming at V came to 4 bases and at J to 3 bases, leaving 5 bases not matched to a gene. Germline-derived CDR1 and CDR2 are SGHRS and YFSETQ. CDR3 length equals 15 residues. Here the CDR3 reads CASSRTGGSDTEAFF. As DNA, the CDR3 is TGCGCCAGCAGCCGGACAGGGGGCTCGGACACTGAAGCTTTCTTT.

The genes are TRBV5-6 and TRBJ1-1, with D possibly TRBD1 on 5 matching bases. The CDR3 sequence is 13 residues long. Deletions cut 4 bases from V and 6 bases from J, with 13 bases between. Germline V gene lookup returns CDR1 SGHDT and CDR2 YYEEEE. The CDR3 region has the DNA TGTGCCAGCAGCCTTGACCAGGGCGCTGAAGCTTTCTTT. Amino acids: CASSLDQGAEAFF.

The CDR3 coding sequence is TGTGCCAGCAGCCCAGGGCACTGGGGCACTGAAGCTTTCTTT. This translates into CASSPGHWGTEAFF. The rearrangement links TRBV7-9 to TRBJ1-1; perhaps TRBD1 as D (5 bases). Germline V lookup: CDR1 SEHNR, CDR2 FQNEAQ (reference sequence). V dropped 5 bases and J dropped 4 bases, with 14 bases sitting between them. The CDR3 covers 14 residues.

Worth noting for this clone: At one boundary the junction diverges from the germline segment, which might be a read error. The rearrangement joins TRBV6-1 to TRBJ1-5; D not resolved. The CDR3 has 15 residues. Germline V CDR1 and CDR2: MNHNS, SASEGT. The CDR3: CASSVQHQSSQPQHF. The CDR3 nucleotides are TGTGCCAGCAGCGTACAGCACCAGAGCAGTCAGCCCCAGCATTTT.